The clone carrying this TCR beta chain was seen many times. Its target is unknown. This record belongs to a study of neurological immune-mediated disorders. Regarding the study as a whole: The greatest TCR clonal expansion appeared in HTLV-1-associated myelopathy and the smallest, falling below healthy controls, in multiple sclerosis.

CD4+ or CD8+ T cells, more than 750,000 per library, were used for sorted libraries. cDNA was made by 5'RACE with 10-nucleotide random UMIs. Over 200 million TCR-beta sequences, together covering 15-18 subjects, were produced by every individual sequencing run that was carried out. A single record per CDR3 protein comes from TCRdb applying MiXCR to the 5' RACE reads. The profile shows around 40,000 distinct CDR3 sequences, 7% to 8.5% of them singletons. CDR1 SGHTA and CDR2 FQGNSA come from the germline V gene. The germline V and J ends were trimmed by 2 bases and 7 bases, with 15 bases remaining between them. The CDR3 is 16 residues long.

This TCR was recovered from a man between 45 and 60 years old in good health. The source material was CD4+ T cells from blood. The chain employs TRBV7-2 and TRBJ1-6; tentatively, D is TRBD1 (5 bases). CDR3 sequence (DNA): TGTGCCAGCAGCTTACTGGGTCCAGGGAGAAATTCACCCCTCCACTTT. The encoded protein is CASSLLGPGRNSPLHF.